This T cell receptor (beta chain) was recovered during a study of spatial heterogeneity in lung cancer. Study findings and constraints: Counts of ubiquitous and regional expanded TCRs tracked ubiquitous and regional nonsynonymous mutations, respectively. Coverage estimated for tumor T cells reached 7% to 8% for alpha chains and 12% to 15% for beta chains. Counts that tracked tumor mutation counts were those of expanded intratumoral alpha and beta TCRs.

Every individual TCR cDNA molecule carried its own unique molecular identifier, which allowed correction of PCR and sequencing errors. Via MiXCR, TCRdb re-called the 5' RACE reads, giving one row per CDR3 protein. Of some 9,400 distinct CDR3 sequences in the sample, 2.9% were seen once. This clonotype was seen many times. Antigen unknown. CDR3 size: 14 residues. Trimming shortened V by 5 bases and J by 4 bases, and 17 bases separated the two germline ends. Germline loops: CDR1 DFQATT, CDR2 SNEGSKA (reference sequence). Indicated time point: sample taken at primary tumor resection. This TCR was recovered from a male donor with early-stage non-small cell lung cancer. The genes are TRBV20-1 and TRBJ1-1; a weak D match, TRBD1 (6 bases). The sample consisted of lung tumor tissue, taken at surgery. The DNA for the CDR3 is TGCAGTGCTCGACGGGACAACCAGGGCACTGAAGCTTTCTTT. Translation: CSARRDNQGTEAFF.